This TCR beta chain was profiled in a study of cytomegalovirus exposure and HLA in healthy donors. Amplification used 60 Vbeta primers and 13 Jbeta primers. Generated by immunoSEQ multiplex PCR, the TCRdb table keeps only in-frame clones and is missing some. This sample has roughly 89,000 clones, with around 82% found just once. Trimming removed 6 bases at V and 7 bases at J, with 15 bases between. This CDR3 has 13 residues. CDR1 and CDR2 from the germline V gene are MDHEN and SYDVKM. The chain couples TRBV28 to TRBJ1-2; unclear D gene. The sample consisted of PBMCs. This sequence originates from a man aged 18 to 30 in good health and CMV-seronegative. CDR3 nucleotides: TGTGCCAGCAGCCCTGGCGGGGTCCGTGGCTACACCTTC. Its protein product is CASSPGGVRGYTF.